The 13 T cell receptor beta chains presented below share a single source sample, sequenced in a study of radiotherapy plus CTLA-4 blockade in lung cancer. Data came from immunoSEQ multiplex PCR; TCRdb stores just in-frame clones and leaves some out. The table includes tens of thousands of clones, 86% detected once. Sequenced material: peripheral blood, taken from a patient treated with radiotherapy plus ipilimumab. The receptors derive from a human donor with non-small cell lung cancer who had a partial response to radiotherapy plus ipilimumab.

The chain carries TRBV5-1 and TRBJ2-1; TRBD1 aligns across 12 bases. CDR3 length equals 16 residues. The germline CDR1 and CDR2 sequences are SGHRS and YFSETQ. V dropped 3 bases and J dropped 0; count of bases not matched to a gene: 1. DNA for the CDR3: TGCGCCAGCAGCTCGGGACAGGGGGCCTCCTACAATGAGCAGTTCTTC. Residues: CASSSGQGASYNEQFF.

V is TRBV11-2 and J is TRBJ1-3; D remains ambiguous. V was clipped by 3 bases and J by 0 bases, with 6 bases between them. Per the germline V gene, CDR1 is SGHAT and CDR2 is FQNNGV. The CDR3 totals 14 residues. CDR3 region: CASSFSSSGNTIYF. The CDR3 region has the DNA TGTGCCAGCAGCTTTTCTAGCTCTGGAAACACCATATATTTT.

J is TRBJ2-5 and V is TRBV6-6; 12 positions match TRBD2. Germline V gene lookup returns CDR1 MNHNY and CDR2 SVGAGI (reference sequence). The CDR3 sequence is 15 residues long. V trimming: 11 bases; J trimming: 5 bases; junction bases outside the gene matches: 12. CDR3 nucleotides: TGTGCCTCCCAAGGGCTAGCGGGAGGGTTGGAGACCCAGTACTTC. Protein: CASQGLAGGLETQYF.

The J gene is TRBJ1-5, the V gene TRBV27, with a tentative D call TRBD1 (5 bases). CDR3 length: 14 amino acids. Germline values: CDR1 MNHEY, CDR2 SMNVEV (reference sequence). Trimming removed 0 bases from V and 3 bases from J, with 6 bases in between. The CDR3 nucleotides are TGTGCCAGCAGTTTATCAGGGGTCAATCAGCCCCAGCATTTT. Protein product: CASSLSGVNQPQHF.

The chain uses TRBV19 and TRBJ2-3, with 8 bases that match TRBD2. Germline values: CDR1 LNHDA, CDR2 SQIVND (reference sequence). The junction had 18 bases not matched to a gene; V was cut back by 7 bases and J by 6 bases. The CDR3 loop spans 17 amino acids. CDR3 region: CASTPGNQAGDHDTQYF. The CDR3 nucleotides read TGTGCCAGTACCCCTGGGAATCAAGCGGGAGATCATGATACGCAGTATTTT. Drawing the rest from reference TRBV19 and TRBJ2-3, the complete variable domain is DGGITQSPKYLFRKEGQNVTLSCEQNLNHDAMYWYRQDPGQGLRLIYYSQIVNDFQKGDIAEGYSVSREKKESFPLTVTSAQKNPTAFYLCASTPGNQAGDHDTQYFGPGTRLTVL.

The chain joins TRBV19 to TRBJ2-7; D not resolved. The CDR3 consists of 11 residues. Germline V gene lookup returns CDR1 LNHDA and CDR2 SQIVND (reference sequence). The ends were cut back, 10 bases at V and 3 bases at J, with 10 bases in the middle. Written as DNA, the CDR3 is TGTGCCACCCAGAAGGACTACGAGCAGTACGTC. Its protein product is CATQKDYEQYV.

The chain joins TRBV19 to TRBJ2-7; the match to TRBD2 covers 9 bases. This CDR3 contains 17 residues. Germline CDR1 and CDR2: LNHDA and SQIVND (reference sequence). With 0 bases clipped from V and 5 bases from J, the junction kept 11 bases outside the gene matches. The CDR3 here is CASSIDLVAGELDEQYF. Here the CDR3 DNA reads TGTGCCAGTAGTATAGATTTGGTAGCGGGAGAGCTCGACGAGCAGTACTTC. Full variable domain (missing parts from reference TRBV19 and TRBJ2-7): DGGITQSPKYLFRKEGQNVTLSCEQNLNHDAMYWYRQDPGQGLRLIYYSQIVNDFQKGDIAEGYSVSREKKESFPLTVTSAQKNPTAFYLCASSIDLVAGELDEQYFGPGTRLTVT.

This clone was found a few times. The chain carries TRBV15 and TRBJ1-4; 7 positions match TRBD1. CDR3 size: 15 residues. The junction had 4 bases not matched to a gene; V was cut back by 5 bases and J by 1 base. The V gene's germline CDR1 is LNHNV and CDR2 YYDKDF (reference sequence). Here the CDR3 reads CATSLRQGTNEKLFF. In DNA form, the CDR3 reads TGTGCCACCAGCTTACGACAGGGAACTAATGAAAAACTGTTTTTT. The entire variable domain, with the rest obtained from reference TRBV15 and TRBJ1-4, is as follows: DAMVIQNPRYQVTQFGKPVTLSCSQTLNHNVMYWYQQKSSQAPKLLFHYYDKDFNNEADTPDNFQSRRPNTSFCFLDIRSPGLGDTAMYLCATSLRQGTNEKLFFGSGTQLSVL.

This chain joins TRBV5-4 and TRBJ2-1; 8 bases fit TRBD2. The CDR3 is 17 residues long. With 3 bases clipped from V and 4 bases from J, the junction kept 12 bases outside the gene matches. Germline V lookup: CDR1 SGHNT, CDR2 YYREEE (reference sequence). CDR3 region: CASSSRKISGSYNEQFF. In nucleotides, the CDR3 is TGTGCCAGCAGCTCGCGGAAAATCAGCGGGAGTTACAATGAGCAGTTCTTC.

In nucleotides, the CDR3 is TGTGCCAGCTTATACAGGGGCGGAGAGACCCAGTACTTC. Residues: CASLYRGGETQYF. The chain links TRBV6-1 to TRBJ2-5; 7 bases match TRBD1. The germline V gene encodes CDR1 MNHNS and CDR2 SASEGT. The CDR3 extends over 13 amino acids. The V segment lost 8 bases and the J segment 4 bases; nucleotides outside the gene matches: 7.

The genes are TRBV7-2 and TRBJ2-7; 9 nucleotides agree with TRBD1. V lost 1 base to trimming and J lost 3 bases; unmatched junction nucleotides: 7. The CDR3 spans 16 residues. The germline V gene encodes CDR1 SGHTA and CDR2 FQGNSA. Here the CDR3 reads CASSLGGTTGGYEQYF. In DNA, the CDR3 is TGTGCCAGCAGCTTAGGCGGGACGACAGGGGGCTACGAGCAGTACTTC. Full variable domain (missing parts from reference TRBV7-2 and TRBJ2-7): GAGVSQSPSNKVTEKGKDVELRCDPISGHTALYWYRQSLGQGLEFLIYFQGNSAPDKSGLPSDRFSAERTGGSVSTLTIQRTQQEDSAVYLCASSLGGTTGGYEQYFGPGTRLTVT.

CDR3 residues: CASRPERGGATEAFF. Written as DNA, the CDR3 is TGTGCCAGTAGGCCGGAAAGAGGGGGCGCGACTGAAGCTTTCTTT. The V call is TRBV19, the J call TRBJ1-1, with TRBD1 matching 7 bases. The CDR3 loop spans 15 amino acids. Trimming at V came to 6 bases and at J to 5 bases, leaving 12 bases not matched to a gene. Germline V gene data show CDR1 as LNHDA and CDR2 as SQIVND (reference sequence).

This clone was seen a few times. The chain employs TRBV6-1 and TRBJ1-5; possibly TRBD1 for D (5 bases). CDR1 is MNHNS and CDR2 is SASEGT in the germline V gene. V dropped 4 bases and J dropped 4 bases, with 8 bases sitting between them. The CDR3 consists of 13 residues. Written as DNA, the CDR3 is TGTGCCAGCAGTGGACAGCAGAATCAGCCCCAGCATTTT. Translation gives CASSGQQNQPQHF.